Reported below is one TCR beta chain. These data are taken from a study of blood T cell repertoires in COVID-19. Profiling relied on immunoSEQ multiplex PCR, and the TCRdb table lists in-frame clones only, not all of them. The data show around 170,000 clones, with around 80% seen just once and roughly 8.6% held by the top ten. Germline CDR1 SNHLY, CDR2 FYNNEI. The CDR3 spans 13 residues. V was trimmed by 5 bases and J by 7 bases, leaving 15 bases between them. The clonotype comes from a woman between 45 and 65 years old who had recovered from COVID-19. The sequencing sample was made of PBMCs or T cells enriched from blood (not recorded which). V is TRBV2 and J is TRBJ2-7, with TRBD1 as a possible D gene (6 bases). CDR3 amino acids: CASSSQGTVEQYF. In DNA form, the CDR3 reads TGTGCCAGCAGTAGTCAGGGGACGGTGGAGCAGTACTTC.